This paragraph reports one T cell receptor beta chain. This sample was taken from a study of blood T cell repertoires in COVID-19. Study-wide context: T cells, B-cell-depleted T cells, or PBMCs supplied cDNA or gDNA.

Clones were sequenced by immunoSEQ multiplex PCR, and TCRdb holds only the in-frame ones, with some missing. The top ten hold over 2% of the sample, which has roughly 400,000 clones, 70% to 90% seen once. The Seattle site enrolled patients during active infection and followed them longitudinally. The germline V gene has CDR1 LGHDT and CDR2 YNNKEL (reference sequence). This CDR3 has 13 residues. The germline V and J ends were trimmed by 3 bases and 8 bases, with 13 bases remaining between them. Sequencing input: peripheral blood. The receptor's source is a woman aged 55-75 years with COVID-19, enrolled during active disease. The chain carries TRBV3-1 (or the pseudogene TRBV3-2) and TRBJ1-2, with D maybe TRBD1 (5 bases). The CDR3 sequence is CASSHRESGGYTF. The DNA of the CDR3 is TGTGCCAGCAGCCATAGGGAATCAGGGGGCTACACCTTC.